This TCR beta chain came from a study of blood T cell repertoires in COVID-19. In the source study's methods: How many nucleated cells were present was estimated from reference gene primer amplification. The data were produced by immunoSEQ multiplex PCR, yet TCRdb's version contains in-frame clones alone and is incomplete. V, J and clone size are taken as reported in that table, and D and trimming were inferred from the DNA itself. This table has hundreds of thousands of clones, roughly 90% appearing once. Per the germline V gene, CDR1 is ENHRY and CDR2 is SYGVKD. The CDR3 loop spans 14 amino acids. The V gene lost 4 bases and the J gene lost 3 bases, with 10 bases spanning the gap. Only one count was recorded for this clone.

The sequence was obtained from a woman in her thirties who had recovered from COVID-19. This chain links TRBV10-3 with TRBJ1-3, with D possibly matching TRBD1 (6 bases). Material for sequencing was PBMCs or T cells enriched from blood (not recorded which). CDR3 DNA sequence: TGTGCCATCAGTGGGACAGCCGGTGGAAACACCATATATTTT. Protein product: CAISGTAGGNTIYF.